The 20 T cell receptor beta chains given below trace back to one sample, sequenced in a study of blood T cells in healthy people across ages. Primers used in a second PCR of roughly 7 to 12 cycles were a sample-barcoded 5' primer and a J-beta primer mix. MiXCR, applied by TCRdb to the 5' RACE reads, yields one record per CDR3 protein. This table holds about 770,000 distinct CDR3 sequences, around two fifths found once. The sample consisted of blood. These receptors were collected from a man in his fifties or sixties in good health.

This clonotype has ten or more counts. The chain is built from TRBV10-3 and TRBJ2-2; no firm D call. The CDR3 has 14 amino acids. The ends were cut back, 7 bases at V and 1 base at J, with 10 bases in the middle. Germline V lookup: CDR1 ENHRY, CDR2 SYGVKD. This CDR3 is CAINGGLNTGELFF. The CDR3 DNA follows: TGTGCCATCAACGGCGGATTGAACACCGGGGAGCTGTTTTTT.

V and J are TRBV20-1 and TRBJ2-1; the D is unclear. Germline-derived CDR1 and CDR2 are DFQATT and SNEGSKA (reference sequence). V shed 0 bases and J shed 6 bases, with 12 bases lying between them. The CDR3 consists of 14 residues. Here the CDR3 DNA reads TGCAGTGCTAGAGACCCACTCCCAACCAATGAGCAGTTCTTC. Translated, it gives CSARDPLPTNEQFF.

The V and J genes are TRBV20-1 and TRBJ2-1; 10 bases are a match to TRBD2. Germline V CDR1 and CDR2: DFQATT, SNEGSKA (reference sequence). Unmatched junction bases numbered 6, after V lost 6 bases and J lost 7 bases. This CDR3 has 13 residues. The CDR3 sequence: CSAWTSGGNEQFF. The CDR3 bases are TGCAGTGCGTGGACTAGCGGAGGGAATGAGCAGTTCTTC.

The chain recombines TRBV5-1 with TRBJ2-7, with 8 bases aligning to TRBD2. The V gene end was trimmed by 4 bases and the J gene end by 0 bases; junction bases not matched to a gene: 6. Germline V lookup: CDR1 SGHRS, CDR2 YFSETQ. This CDR3 spans 15 amino acids. For the CDR3, the DNA is TGCGCCAGCAGCCCACGGGAGGGGACCTCCTACGAGCAGTACTTC. It codes for CASSPREGTSYEQYF. Based on the CDR3 plus reference TRBV5-1 and TRBJ2-7, the full variable domain is KAGVTQTPRYLIKTRGQQVTLSCSPISGHRSVSWYQQTPGQGLQFLFEYFSETQRNKGNFPGRFSGRQFSNSRSEMNVSTLELGDSALYLCASSPREGTSYEQYFGPGTRLTVT.

V gene TRBV7-2 combines with J gene TRBJ1-4; D gene ambiguous. CDR1 is SGHTA, CDR2 FQGNSA, per germline. The CDR3 runs 16 residues. Trimming left V 5 bases short and J 3 bases short, with 16 bases between. The CDR3 nucleotides read TGTGCCAGCAGCATACCAGGACTCGCTGCTAATGAAAAACTGTTTTTT. Translating gives CASSIPGLAANEKLFF.

CDR3 DNA: TGTGCCAGCAGCTTGAAAGGACAGGGGCCAGATACGCAGTATTTT. Its protein product is CASSLKGQGPDTQYF. This chain links TRBV5-4 with TRBJ2-3; 9 bases are shared with TRBD1. Germline loops: CDR1 SGHNT, CDR2 YYREEE (reference sequence). V shed 1 base, J shed 4 bases, and the junction held 4 bases outside the gene matches. CDR3 size: 15 residues.

This chain uses TRBV5-5 with TRBJ2-3; no firm D call. Trimming stripped 1 base from V and 2 bases from J, with 8 bases between. There are 14 residues in the CDR3. CDR1 SGHKS and CDR2 YYEKEE come from the germline V gene (reference sequence). CDR3 region: CASSLLFPTDTQYF. The CDR3 DNA reads TGTGCCAGCAGCTTGCTATTTCCCACAGATACGCAGTATTTT.

On this clonotype itself: At one boundary the junction diverges from the germline segment, which might be a read error. The J gene is TRBJ1-4, the V gene TRBV10-3; D uncertain. CDR1 is ENHRY, CDR2 SYGVKD, per germline. This CDR3 region has 15 residues. This CDR3 reads CAIRPEGNSKEKLFF. The CDR3 bases are TGTGCCATCAGACCCGAGGGTAATTCTAAGGAAAAACTGTTTTTT.

This clonotype was observed a handful of times. The chain couples TRBV27 to TRBJ2-7; D perhaps matches TRBD2 (6 bases). Germline assignment: CDR1 MNHEY and CDR2 SMNVEV (reference sequence). V lost 6 bases and J lost 3, with 15 bases in between. The CDR3 length is 14 residues. CDR3 sequence reads: CASSILGGHYEQYF. In DNA form, the CDR3 reads TGTGCCAGCAGCATCTTGGGGGGTCACTACGAGCAGTACTTC.

The CDR3 is CASSQGEMNDEQYF. CDR3 sequence (DNA): TGTGCCAGCAGCCAGGGGGAAATGAACGATGAGCAGTACTTC. The V and J genes are TRBV9 and TRBJ2-7; TRBD1 matches 7 bases. The CDR3 consists of 14 residues. V shed 4 bases and J 7 bases; nucleotides not matched to a gene: 11. Germline CDR1 and CDR2: SGDLS and YYNGEE.

The chain carries TRBV11-2 and TRBJ2-4; D perhaps matches TRBD1 (6 bases). V lost 5 bases, J lost 1 base, and 18 bases lay in between. Germline CDR1 and CDR2: SGHAT and FQNNGV. This CDR3 has 17 residues. This CDR3 is CASSPTPGVGAKNIQYF. CDR3 DNA: TGTGCCAGCAGCCCCACGCCAGGGGTGGGGGCCAAAAACATTCAGTACTTC.

The chain combines TRBV25-1 with TRBJ2-7; D gene ambiguous. Germline-derived CDR1 and CDR2 are MGHDK and SYGVNS. Trimming left V 4 bases short and J 1 base short, with 14 bases between. This CDR3 comprises 15 residues. The DNA of the CDR3 is TGTGCCAGCAGTGTTGGGGTTAGTTCGTCCTACGAGCAGTACTTC. Translated, it gives CASSVGVSSSYEQYF.

V gene TRBV20-1 combines with J gene TRBJ2-5; TRBD1 matches at 10 bases. Looked up from germline, CDR1 is DFQATT and CDR2 is SNEGSKA (reference sequence). The V gene end was trimmed by 3 bases and the J gene end by 6 bases; junction bases not matched to a gene: 4. This CDR3 is built from 13 residues. The CDR3 region is CSARGDRGQTQYF. The CDR3 nucleotides are TGCAGTGCTAGGGGGGACAGGGGACAGACCCAGTACTTC.

This chain joins TRBV20-1 and TRBJ1-5; 9 bases match TRBD1. J gave up 3 bases and V 7 bases, and 7 bases lay outside the gene matches. The CDR3 runs 14 residues. Germline CDR1 DFQATT, CDR2 SNEGSKA (reference sequence). Here the CDR3 reads CSVGRDRVNQPQHF. CDR3 DNA sequence: TGCAGTGTCGGCCGGGACAGGGTCAATCAGCCCCAGCATTTT.

This chain links TRBV9 with TRBJ2-7; 7 bases are a match to TRBD2. The closer fit of TRBJ2-5 to the DNA end suggests the J call may be wrong. The V gene's germline CDR1 is SGDLS and CDR2 YYNGEE. The CDR3 consists of 15 residues. As DNA, the CDR3 is TGTGCCAGCAGCGTAGCTGGACTAGTGGAAGAGACCCAGTACTTC. It translates to CASSVAGLVEETQYF.

This clonotype was seen more than once but under ten times. CDR3 residues: CASSATTDTQYF. The CDR3 DNA sequence: TGTGCCAGCAGCGCAACCACAGATACGCAGTATTTT. The chain has TRBV7-8 and TRBJ2-3; D unclear. Germline CDR1 reads SGHVS; CDR2 reads FQNEAQ. V was trimmed by 5 bases and J by 2 bases, leaving 5 bases between them. The CDR3 has 12 residues.

This clonotype has a handful of counts. The chain joins TRBV7-2 to TRBJ1-2; 7 nucleotides agree with TRBD1. The CDR3 covers 17 residues. Looked up from germline, CDR1 is SGHTA and CDR2 is FQGNSA. With V trimmed by 5 bases and J by 4 bases, 16 bases remained unmatched. The CDR3 coding sequence is TGTGCCAGCAGCCCTCGCGGCGGACCGGGACAGACCTATGGCTACACCTTC. Translated, it gives CASSPRGGPGQTYGYTF.

This clonotype has ten or more counts. At one end the junction does not follow the germline gene, possibly because of a read error. The V gene is TRBV27, the J gene TRBJ2-3, with 10 nucleotides matching TRBD2. Germline loops: CDR1 MNHEY, CDR2 SMNVEV (reference sequence). This CDR3 has 15 amino acids. CDR3 loop: CASSSGTSGTDTQYF. CDR3 bases: TGTGCTAGCAGCTCCGGGACTAGCGGCACAGATACGCAGTATTTT.

The count of this clonotype is one. The V gene is TRBV29-1, the J gene TRBJ1-3; no clear D. Germline loops: CDR1 SQVTM, CDR2 ANQGSEA. CDR3 length: 15 amino acids. Trimming left V 6 bases short and J 0 bases short, with 15 bases between. The CDR3, as DNA: TGCAGCGTCGCCCTTACGCATAGCTCTGGAAACACCATATATTTT. Translating it yields CSVALTHSSGNTIYF.

This clonotype has only a few counts. This chain connects TRBV7-8 to TRBJ1-2; perhaps TRBD1 as D (5 bases). Trimming cost V 4 bases and J 4 bases, with 13 bases left between them. The germline gives CDR1 SGHVS, CDR2 FQNEAQ. The CDR3 totals 14 residues. The CDR3 loop is CASSSHRSGYGYTF. CDR3 in DNA: TGTGCCAGCAGCTCCCACAGGAGTGGCTATGGCTACACCTTC.